The 19 T cell receptor beta chains listed next were all sequenced from one sample in a study. TCRdb re-called the RT-PCR reads through MiXCR, storing one row per CDR3 protein. This sample has hundreds of thousands of distinct CDR3 sequences; about 14% occur once, and the top ten carry roughly 4%. Sequencing was performed on memory CD4+ T cells from blood. The source is a female donor in good health, serving as a healthy control.

The chain uses TRBV18 and TRBJ2-1; TRBD2 matches 9 bases. J lost 7 bases, V lost 1 base, and 17 bases had no gene match. Germline-derived CDR1 and CDR2 are KGHSH and LQKENI. This CDR3 contains 19 residues. The CDR3 protein is CASSPRGFPGLALENEQFF. The DNA of the CDR3 is TGTGCCAGCTCACCACGTGGATTTCCCGGACTAGCGCTTGAGAATGAGCAGTTCTTC.

The table lists this clonotype with a few counts. The chain employs TRBV4-3 and TRBJ2-3, with D unresolved. V gave up 4 bases and J gave up 2 bases, with 10 bases separating them. Germline V gene lookup returns CDR1 LGHNA and CDR2 YSLEER. CDR3 size: 14 residues. The DNA for the CDR3 is TGCGCCAGCAGCCCGGACCTCCACACAGATACGCAGTATTTT. Protein: CASSPDLHTDTQYF.

This chain joins TRBV6-1 and TRBJ1-2; perhaps TRBD1 as D (5 bases). From germline, CDR1 is MNHNS and CDR2 SASEGT. With 6 bases removed from V and 2 bases from J, the gap between germline ends came to 13 bases. The CDR3 length is 14 residues. In DNA, the CDR3 is TGTGCCAGCAGGGCCGACCAGGGAAACTATGGCTACACCTTC. Residues: CASRADQGNYGYTF.

This clonotype has a count of ten or more. The CDR3 here is CASSRSSGQGYTEAFF. In DNA, the CDR3 is TGCGCCAGCAGCCGGTCGTCGGGACAGGGTTACACTGAAGCTTTCTTT. The chain recombines TRBV4-3 with TRBJ1-1; 9 bases are shared with TRBD1. The CDR3 totals 16 residues. J lost 3 bases, V lost 4 bases, and 9 bases had no gene match. Germline-derived CDR1 and CDR2 are LGHNA and YSLEER.

This clonotype was observed a handful of times. The V call is TRBV5-1, the J call TRBJ2-7; D may match TRBD1 or TRBD2 (5 bases each). Germline values: CDR1 SGHRS, CDR2 YFSETQ. This CDR3 spans 15 amino acids. Trimming cost V 0 bases and J 3 bases, with 13 bases left between them. CDR3 sequence (DNA): TGCGCCAGCAGCTTGGTGGGACCAGAGGGCTACGAGCAGTACTTC. This encodes CASSLVGPEGYEQYF.

The V and J genes are TRBV7-9 and TRBJ1-1; 8 positions agree with TRBD1. From germline, CDR1 is SEHNR and CDR2 FQNEAQ (reference sequence). The J segment lost 1 base and the V segment lost 4 bases, leaving 5 bases of the junction unmatched. This CDR3 is 15 amino acids long. CDR3 residues: CASSYQGARNTEAFF. CDR3 bases: TGTGCCAGCAGCTACCAGGGGGCTCGGAACACTGAAGCTTTCTTT.

This clonotype was found many times. CDR3 region: CATAPGFMNTEAFF. For the CDR3, the DNA is TGTGCCACCGCTCCAGGGTTCATGAACACTGAAGCTTTCTTT. The rearrangement joins TRBV27 to TRBJ1-1, with a tentative D call TRBD1 (5 bases). The germline V gene encodes CDR1 MNHEY and CDR2 SMNVEV (reference sequence). The CDR3 consists of 14 residues. The germline V and J ends were trimmed by 10 bases and 0 bases, with 15 bases remaining between them.

This chain joins TRBV5-4 and TRBJ2-1, with a tentative D call TRBD1 (6 bases). Germline CDR1 reads SGHNT; CDR2 reads YYREEE (reference sequence). The CDR3 consists of 15 residues. Trimming left V 1 base short and J 10 bases short, with 18 bases between. This CDR3 is CASSLSGVNTGEQFF. The CDR3 coding sequence is TGTGCCAGCAGCTTGTCAGGGGTCAACACCGGGGAGCAGTTCTTC.

There are many counts of this clonotype. The junction differs from germline at one of its ends, possibly a read error. CDR3 loop: CSTSSIGTDYEQYF. CDR3 sequence (DNA): TGCAGTACTAGCAGTATTGGGACAGACTACGAGCAGTACTTC. The chain uses TRBV20-1 and TRBJ2-7; tentatively, D is TRBD1 (7 bases). CDR3 length: 14 amino acids. The germline CDR1 and CDR2 sequences are DFQATT and SNEGSKA (reference sequence).

This clonotype was observed a handful of times. The chain has TRBV9 and TRBJ2-3, with 10 bases that match TRBD2. Per germline, CDR1 SGDLS and CDR2 YYNGEE. The CDR3 is 18 residues long. V lost 0 bases to trimming and J lost 5 bases; unmatched junction nucleotides: 12. CDR3 sequence: CASSVDWASGRVGDTQYF. As DNA, the CDR3 is TGTGCCAGCAGCGTAGACTGGGCTAGCGGGAGAGTTGGAGATACGCAGTATTTT.

This clonotype was counted only a few times. The chain links TRBV6-5 to TRBJ2-7; the D gene is possibly TRBD1 (5 bases). The CDR3 length is 17 residues. Trimming cost V 2 bases and J 2 bases, with 19 bases left between them. Germline CDR1 is MNHEY and CDR2 is SVGAGI. The DNA of the CDR3 is TGTGCCAGCAGTTACAGGGCGTACAGGTTGGGTCCCTACGAGCAGTACTTC. Its protein is CASSYRAYRLGPYEQYF.

This clonotype was counted a few times. This chain connects TRBV7-2 to TRBJ2-7, with 7 nucleotides matching TRBD2. V was pared by 6 bases and J by 1 base, with 6 bases of the junction left unmatched. The CDR3 covers 14 residues. The germline V gene has CDR1 SGHTA and CDR2 FQGNSA. CDR3 DNA: TGTGCCAGCAGTTTCGCGGGAGAATCCTACGAGCAGTACTTC. This gives the protein CASSFAGESYEQYF.

This clonotype was found a few times. The J gene is TRBJ1-2, the V gene TRBV2; 7 bases are a match to TRBD1. The length of the CDR3 is 13 residues. The ends lost 7 bases at V and 0 bases at J; junction bases unmatched: 2. Germline V lookup: CDR1 SNHLY, CDR2 FYNNEI. The CDR3 DNA reads TGTGCCAGCACCGGGACAGCTAACTATGGCTACACCTTC. Residues: CASTGTANYGYTF.

This clonotype was observed at least ten times. This sequence joins TRBV6-5 and TRBJ2-1, with 9 positions matching TRBD2. CDR1 MNHEY and CDR2 SVGAGI come from the germline V gene. The CDR3 has 15 residues. The V segment lost 7 bases and the J segment 8 bases; nucleotides outside the gene matches: 12. The CDR3 sequence: CASTKTRTSVYEQFF. As DNA, the CDR3 is TGTGCCAGCACTAAGACCCGGACTAGCGTGTATGAGCAGTTCTTC.

This chain joins TRBV11-2 and TRBJ2-5; 7 bases are shared with TRBD2. The germline gives CDR1 SGHAT, CDR2 FQNNGV. The CDR3 sequence is 15 residues long. Germline trimming cut 0 bases from V and 5 bases from J; bases unmatched to any gene: 6. Here the CDR3 reads CASSLDLGSGETQYF. Here the CDR3 DNA reads TGTGCCAGCAGCTTAGATCTCGGTAGCGGGGAGACCCAGTACTTC.

This clonotype has more than one count but fewer than ten. The rearrangement links TRBV6-5 to TRBJ1-3; D is ambiguous. The ends were cut back, 8 bases at V and 2 bases at J, with 13 bases in the middle. CDR3 length equals 14 residues. Looked up from germline, CDR1 is MNHEY and CDR2 is SVGAGI. The CDR3 here is CASGRAAAGNTIYF. In DNA, the CDR3 is TGTGCCAGCGGAAGGGCAGCGGCTGGAAACACCATATATTTT.

This rearrangement joins TRBV20-1 to TRBJ2-6; unclear D gene. V lost 6 bases and J lost 4, with 7 bases in between. The CDR3 totals 12 residues. Germline values: CDR1 DFQATT, CDR2 SNEGSKA (reference sequence). CDR3 in amino acids: CSALPGANVLTF. The DNA of the CDR3 is TGCAGTGCCCTGCCCGGGGCCAACGTCCTGACTTTC.

The chain links TRBV7-8 to TRBJ1-4; the match to TRBD1 covers 9 bases. Per germline, CDR1 SGHVS and CDR2 FQNEAQ. V trimming: 5 bases; J trimming: 7 bases; junction bases outside the gene matches: 11. This CDR3 comprises 16 residues. This CDR3 reads CASSPRPGQGVEKLFF. DNA of the CDR3: TGTGCCAGCAGCCCCCGACCGGGACAGGGTGTTGAAAAACTGTTTTTT. The full variable domain, completed using reference TRBV7-8 and TRBJ1-4, is GAGVSQSPRYKVAKRGQDVALRCDPISGHVSLFWYQQALGQGPEFLTYFQNEAQLDKSGLPSDRFFAERPEGSVSTLKIQRTQQEDSAVYLCASSPRPGQGVEKLFFGSGTQLSVL.

This chain links TRBV5-1 with TRBJ2-5, with D possibly being TRBD1 or TRBD2 (5 bases each). This CDR3 comprises 15 residues. Trimming shortened V by 4 bases and J by 4 bases, and 17 bases separated the two germline ends. The germline V gene has CDR1 SGHRS and CDR2 YFSETQ. CDR3 amino acids: CASSLDGTTRETQYF. CDR3 nucleotide sequence: TGCGCCAGCAGCCTCGATGGGACCACCCGAGAGACCCAGTACTTC. Complete variable domain (other parts from reference TRBV5-1 and TRBJ2-5): KAGVTQTPRYLIKTRGQQVTLSCSPISGHRSVSWYQQTPGQGLQFLFEYFSETQRNKGNFPGRFSGRQFSNSRSEMNVSTLELGDSALYLCASSLDGTTRETQYFGPGTRLLVL.